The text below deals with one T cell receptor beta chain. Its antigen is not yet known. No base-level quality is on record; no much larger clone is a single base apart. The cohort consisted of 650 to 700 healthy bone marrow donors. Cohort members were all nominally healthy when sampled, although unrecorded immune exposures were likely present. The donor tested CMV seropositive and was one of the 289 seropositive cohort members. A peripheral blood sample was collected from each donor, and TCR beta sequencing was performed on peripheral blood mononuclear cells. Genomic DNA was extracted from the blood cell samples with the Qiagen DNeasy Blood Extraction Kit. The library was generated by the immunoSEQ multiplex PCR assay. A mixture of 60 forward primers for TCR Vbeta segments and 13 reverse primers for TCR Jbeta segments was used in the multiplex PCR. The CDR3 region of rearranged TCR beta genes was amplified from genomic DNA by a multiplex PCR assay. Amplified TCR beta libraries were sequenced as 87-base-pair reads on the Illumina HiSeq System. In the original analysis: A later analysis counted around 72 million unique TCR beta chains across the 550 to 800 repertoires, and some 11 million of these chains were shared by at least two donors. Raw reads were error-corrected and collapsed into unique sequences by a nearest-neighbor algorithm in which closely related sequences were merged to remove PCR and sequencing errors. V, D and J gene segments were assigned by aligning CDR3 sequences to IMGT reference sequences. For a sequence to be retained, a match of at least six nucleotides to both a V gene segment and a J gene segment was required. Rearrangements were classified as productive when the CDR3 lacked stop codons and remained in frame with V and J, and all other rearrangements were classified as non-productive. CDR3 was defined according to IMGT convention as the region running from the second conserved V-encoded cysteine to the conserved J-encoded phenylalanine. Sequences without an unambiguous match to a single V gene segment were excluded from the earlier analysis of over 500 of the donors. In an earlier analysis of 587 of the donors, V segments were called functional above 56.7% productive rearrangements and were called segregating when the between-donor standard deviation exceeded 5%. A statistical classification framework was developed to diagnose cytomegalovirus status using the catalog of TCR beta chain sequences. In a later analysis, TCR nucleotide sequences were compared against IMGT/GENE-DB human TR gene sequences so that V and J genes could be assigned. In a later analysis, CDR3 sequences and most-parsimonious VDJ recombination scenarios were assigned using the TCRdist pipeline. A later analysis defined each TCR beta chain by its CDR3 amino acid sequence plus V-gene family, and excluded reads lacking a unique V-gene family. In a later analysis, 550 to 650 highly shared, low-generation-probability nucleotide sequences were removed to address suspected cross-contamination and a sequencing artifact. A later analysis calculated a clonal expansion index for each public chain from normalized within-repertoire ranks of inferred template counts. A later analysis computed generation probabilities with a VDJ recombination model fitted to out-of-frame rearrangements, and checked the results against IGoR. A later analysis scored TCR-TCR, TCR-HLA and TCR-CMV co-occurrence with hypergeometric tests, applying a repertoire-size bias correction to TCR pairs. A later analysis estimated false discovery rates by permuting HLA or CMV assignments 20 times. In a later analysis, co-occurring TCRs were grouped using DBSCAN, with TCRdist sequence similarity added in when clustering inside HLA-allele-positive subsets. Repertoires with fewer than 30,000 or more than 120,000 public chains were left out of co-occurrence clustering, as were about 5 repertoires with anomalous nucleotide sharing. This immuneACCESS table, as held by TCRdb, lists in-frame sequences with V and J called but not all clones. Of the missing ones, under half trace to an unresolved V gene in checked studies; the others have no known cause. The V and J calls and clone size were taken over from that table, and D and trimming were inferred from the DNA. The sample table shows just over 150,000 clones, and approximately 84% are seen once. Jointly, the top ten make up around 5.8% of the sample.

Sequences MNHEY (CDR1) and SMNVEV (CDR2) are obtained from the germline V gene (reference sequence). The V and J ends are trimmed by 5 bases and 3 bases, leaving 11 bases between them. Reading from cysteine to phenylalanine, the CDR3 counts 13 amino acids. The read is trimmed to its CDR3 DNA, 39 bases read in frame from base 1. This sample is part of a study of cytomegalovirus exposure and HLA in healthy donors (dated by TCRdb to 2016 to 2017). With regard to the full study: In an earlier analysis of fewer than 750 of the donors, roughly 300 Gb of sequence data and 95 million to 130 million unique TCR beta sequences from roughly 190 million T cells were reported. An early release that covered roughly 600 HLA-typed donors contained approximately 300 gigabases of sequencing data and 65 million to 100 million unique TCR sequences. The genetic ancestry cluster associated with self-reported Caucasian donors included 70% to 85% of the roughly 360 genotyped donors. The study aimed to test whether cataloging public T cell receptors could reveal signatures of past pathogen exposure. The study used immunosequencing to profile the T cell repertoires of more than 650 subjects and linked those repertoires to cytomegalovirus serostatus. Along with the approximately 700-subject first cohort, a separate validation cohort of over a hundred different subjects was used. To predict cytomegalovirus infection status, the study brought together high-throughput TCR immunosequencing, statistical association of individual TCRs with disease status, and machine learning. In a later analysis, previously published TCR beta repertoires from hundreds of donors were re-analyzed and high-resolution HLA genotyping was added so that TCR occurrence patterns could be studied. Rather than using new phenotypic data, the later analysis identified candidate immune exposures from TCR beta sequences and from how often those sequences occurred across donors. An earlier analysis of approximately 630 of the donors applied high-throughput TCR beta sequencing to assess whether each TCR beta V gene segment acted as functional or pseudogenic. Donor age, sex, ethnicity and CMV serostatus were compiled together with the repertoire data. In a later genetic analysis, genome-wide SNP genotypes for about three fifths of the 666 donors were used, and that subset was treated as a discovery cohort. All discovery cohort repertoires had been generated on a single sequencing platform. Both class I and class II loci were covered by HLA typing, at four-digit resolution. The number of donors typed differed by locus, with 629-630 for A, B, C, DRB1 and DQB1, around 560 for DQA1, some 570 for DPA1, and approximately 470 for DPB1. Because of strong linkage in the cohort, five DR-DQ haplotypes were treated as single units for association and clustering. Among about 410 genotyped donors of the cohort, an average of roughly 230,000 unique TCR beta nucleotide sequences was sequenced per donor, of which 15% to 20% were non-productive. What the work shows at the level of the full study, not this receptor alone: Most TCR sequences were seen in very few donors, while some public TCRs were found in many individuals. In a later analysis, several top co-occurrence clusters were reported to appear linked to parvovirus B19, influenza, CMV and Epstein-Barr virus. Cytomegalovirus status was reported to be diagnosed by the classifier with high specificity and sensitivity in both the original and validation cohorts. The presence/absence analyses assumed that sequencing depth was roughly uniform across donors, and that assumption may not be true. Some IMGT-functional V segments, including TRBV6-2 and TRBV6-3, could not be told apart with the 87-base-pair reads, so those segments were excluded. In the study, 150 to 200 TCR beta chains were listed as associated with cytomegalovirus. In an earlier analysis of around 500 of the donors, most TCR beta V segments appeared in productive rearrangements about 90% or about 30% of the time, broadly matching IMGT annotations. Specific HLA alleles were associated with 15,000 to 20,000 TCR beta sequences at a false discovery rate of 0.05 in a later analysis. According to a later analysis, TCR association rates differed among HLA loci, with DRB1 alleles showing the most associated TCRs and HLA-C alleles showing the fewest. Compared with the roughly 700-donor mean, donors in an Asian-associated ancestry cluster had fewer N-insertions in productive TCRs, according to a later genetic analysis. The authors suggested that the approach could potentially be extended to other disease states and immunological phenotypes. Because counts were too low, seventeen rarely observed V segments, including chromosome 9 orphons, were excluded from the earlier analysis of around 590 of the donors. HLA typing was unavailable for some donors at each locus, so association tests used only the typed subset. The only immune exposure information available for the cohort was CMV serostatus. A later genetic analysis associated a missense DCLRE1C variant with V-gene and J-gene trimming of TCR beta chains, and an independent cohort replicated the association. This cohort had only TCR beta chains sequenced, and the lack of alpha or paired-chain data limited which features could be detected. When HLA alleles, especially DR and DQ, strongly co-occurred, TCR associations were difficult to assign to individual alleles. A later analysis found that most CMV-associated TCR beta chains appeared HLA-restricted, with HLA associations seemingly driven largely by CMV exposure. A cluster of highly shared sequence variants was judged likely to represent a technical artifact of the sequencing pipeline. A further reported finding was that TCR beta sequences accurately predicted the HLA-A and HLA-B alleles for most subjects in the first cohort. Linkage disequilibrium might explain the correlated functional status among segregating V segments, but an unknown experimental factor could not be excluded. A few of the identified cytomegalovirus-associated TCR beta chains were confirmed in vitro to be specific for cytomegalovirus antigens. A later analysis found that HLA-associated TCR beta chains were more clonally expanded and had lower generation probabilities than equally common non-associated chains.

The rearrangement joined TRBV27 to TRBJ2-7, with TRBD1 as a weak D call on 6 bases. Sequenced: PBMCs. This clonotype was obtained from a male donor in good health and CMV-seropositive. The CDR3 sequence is CASSLTGNYEQYF. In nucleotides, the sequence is TGTGCCAGCAGTCTCACAGGGAACTACGAGCAGTACTTC.